Listed below are T cell receptor beta chains from one sample, sequenced in a study of cytomegalovirus exposure and HLA in healthy donors. Measured with immunoSEQ multiplex PCR; TCRdb has only the in-frame clones, and not every one. The data show 170,000 or so clones, about four fifths seen once. What was sequenced was PBMCs. The receptor set was obtained from a woman in her forties or fifties in good health and CMV-seropositive. The CDR3 runs from the conserved cysteine through the conserved F or W. A D gene is named only where the DNA matches it firmly. Clone size is stated in some rows and not others, as once, few, many or a class when expanded.

TRBD1	TRBJ1-1	-	TRBV7-9	TGTGCCAGCAGCTTTTTCGGACAGGGTGGCACTGAAGCTTTCTTT	CASSFFGQGGTEAFF
TRBD1	TRBJ2-5	few	TRBV2	TGTGCCAGCAGTAGGACAGGGCCTAGGGAGACCCAGTACTTC	CASSRTGPRETQYF
TRBD2	TRBJ2-1	-	TRBV7-9	TGTGCCTCAGGGCTAGCGGGACCCAAACGGGGGGATGAGCAGTTCTTC	CASGLAGPKRGDEQFF
-	TRBJ2-7	-	TRBV14	TGTGCCAGCAGCCTGACGACAGGAAGCTCCTACGAGCAGTACTTC	CASSLTTGSSYEQYF
-	TRBJ1-2	-	TRBV5-6	TGTGCCAGCAGCTTGGGTCGACTGAAAAACTATGGCTACACCTTC	CASSLGRLKNYGYTF
-	TRBJ1-2	few	TRBV28	TGTGCCAGCAGCCCTATGGGGGAGGGGTACTATGGCTACACCTTC	CASSPMGEGYYGYTF
TRBD1	TRBJ1-2	-	TRBV15	TGTGCCACCAGCAGAGGGAGGACAGGGGATGGCTACACCTTC	CATSRGRTGDGYTF
-	TRBJ1-4	-	TRBV12-5	TGTGCTAGGTCCCCGAATGAAAAACTGTTTTTT	CARSPNEKLFF
-	TRBJ1-2	-	TRBV28	TGTGCCAGCAGGCCGACAAGGGGCGGAGCTAACTATGGCTACACCTTC	CASRPTRGGANYGYTF
-	TRBJ2-5	once	TRBV27	TGTGCCACCATAGGGGACATTCGGGGGACCCAGTACTTC	CATIGDIRGTQYF
-	TRBJ1-2	-	TRBV5-1	TGCGCCAGCAGCTCCGGGAACTATGGCTACACCTTC	CASSSGNYGYTF
-	TRBJ2-7	-	TRBV19	TGTGCCAGTAGTCCAAGACTGTACTCCTACGAGCAGTACTTC	CASSPRLYSYEQYF
-	TRBJ1-2	once	TRBV27	TGTGCCAGCAGTTTAATACAGAGCAGGGTCCTGAGGGGCTACACCTTC	CASSLIQSRVLRGYTF
-	TRBJ2-3	-	TRBV7-9	TGTGCCAGCACCGAAAGAGTGTCCACAGATACGCAGTATTTT	CASTERVSTDTQYF
-	TRBJ2-7	-	TRBV7-2	TGTGCCAGCAGCTTTGGACAGACCTACGAGCAGTACTTC	CASSFGQTYEQYF
-	TRBJ1-5	-	TRBV6-5	TGTGCCAGCAGGCCCCAGGGAGGGGAGCAGCCCCAGCATTTT	CASRPQGGEQPQHF
TRBD1	TRBJ1-2	-	TRBV9	TGTGCCAGCACCTCGACAGGGAAGGAGGACTATGGCTACACCTTC	CASTSTGKEDYGYTF
TRBD1	TRBJ2-7	-	TRBV5-5	TGTGCCAGCAGCTTACAAGTCCTGACAGGGGGGTACGAGCAGTACTTC	CASSLQVLTGGYEQYF
-	TRBJ2-7	-	TRBV2	TGTGCCAGCAGTGACTCTTCGGGAAGCGAGCAGTACTTC	CASSDSSGSEQYF
TRBD1	TRBJ2-7	-	TRBV18	TGTGCCAGCTCACATCCGGGACAGCCCTACGAGCAGTACTTC	CASSHPGQPYEQYF
-	TRBJ2-7	-	TRBV7-7	TGTGCTAGCAGTCCCCGGGGAGGAGGCGAGCAGTACTTC	CASSPRGGGEQYF
TRBD1	TRBJ1-2	-	TRBV6-5	TGTGCCAGCAGCCACGGTTTTACAGGGGAGGATGGCTACACCTTC	CASSHGFTGEDGYTF
-	TRBJ1-5	once	TRBV4-2	TGTGCCAGCAGCCAACCAGACAGAAGCAATCAGCCCCAGCATTTT	CASSQPDRSNQPQHF
TRBD1	TRBJ2-3	-	TRBV5-1	TGCGCCAGCAGCTTGGGACAGGGGAAGGCAGATACGCAGTATTTT	CASSLGQGKADTQYF
TRBD1	TRBJ1-1	-	TRBV28	TGTGCCAGCAGTTCCGCAGCAGGGGGGAACACTGAAGCTTTCTTT	CASSSAAGGNTEAFF
TRBD2	TRBJ2-5	-	TRBV7-8	TGTGCCAGCAGCCAGGGTGTGGCTAGCGGGTACCAAGAGACCCAGTACTTC	CASSQGVASGYQETQYF
-	TRBJ1-1	-	TRBV7-9	TGTGCCAGCAGCTTAGCGATCAGGGGACCTGAAGCTTTCTTT	CASSLAIRGPEAFF
-	TRBJ1-2	-	TRBV29-1	TGCAGCGTTTTCTCCCGCACCTCCCGAAGTGAGGGCTACACCTTC	CSVFSRTSRSEGYTF
TRBD2	TRBJ2-1	-	TRBV18	TGTGCCAGCTCCCCCGGACTAGCAAGCTCCTACAATGAGCAGTTCTTC	CASSPGLASSYNEQFF
TRBD2	TRBJ2-3	-	TRBV15	TGTGCCACCAGCAGAGATCTCTGGACTAGCGGAACCAGCACAGATACGCAGTATTTT	CATSRDLWTSGTSTDTQYF
TRBD1	TRBJ2-1	-	TRBV18	TGTGCCAGCTCAGTACCGGGACAGGGTGTAAATGAGCAGTTCTTC	CASSVPGQGVNEQFF
TRBD1	TRBJ1-5	-	TRBV27	TGTGCCAGCAGTTTAGGGGGAGGGCAGGGGGCAGGTCAGCCCCAGCATTTT	CASSLGGGQGAGQPQHF
TRBD1	TRBJ1-2	-	TRBV6-5	TGTGCCAGCAGTAGGACAGGGATCGGCTACACCTTC	CASSRTGIGYTF
-	TRBJ1-6	-	TRBV19	TGTGCCAGTAGCGGGACTGCGACACCCCTCCACTTT	CASSGTATPLHF
TRBD1	TRBJ2-1	-	TRBV11-2	TGTGCCAGCAGCCCTTGGGGACAGCCTTCCTCCGGCTGGTTCTTC	CASSPWGQPSSGWFF
TRBD2	TRBJ2-1	-	TRBV7-2	TGTGCCAGCAGCTTATTGGCGGGAGGATACAATGAGCAGTTCTTC	CASSLLAGGYNEQFF
TRBD2	TRBJ2-1	-	TRBV18	TGTGCCAGCTCACTAAGGACTAGCGGGAGTTGGAATGAGCAGTTCTTC	CASSLRTSGSWNEQFF